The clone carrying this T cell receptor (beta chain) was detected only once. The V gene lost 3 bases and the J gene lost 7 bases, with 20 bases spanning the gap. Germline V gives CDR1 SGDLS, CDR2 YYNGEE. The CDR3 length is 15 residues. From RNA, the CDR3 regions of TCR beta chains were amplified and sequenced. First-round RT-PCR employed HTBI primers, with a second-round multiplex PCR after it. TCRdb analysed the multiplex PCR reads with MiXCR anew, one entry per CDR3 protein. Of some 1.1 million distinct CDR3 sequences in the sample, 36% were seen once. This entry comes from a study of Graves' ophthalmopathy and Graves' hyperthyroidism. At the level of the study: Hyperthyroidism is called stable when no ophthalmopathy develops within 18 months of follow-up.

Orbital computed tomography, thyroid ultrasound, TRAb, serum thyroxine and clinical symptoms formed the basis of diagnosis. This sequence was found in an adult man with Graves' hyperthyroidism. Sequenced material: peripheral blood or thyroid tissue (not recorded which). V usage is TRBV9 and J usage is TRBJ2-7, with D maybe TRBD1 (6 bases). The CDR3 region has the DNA TGTGCCAGCAGCGCCACCGGGACAAGGTCTACGGAGCAGTACTTC. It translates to CASSATGTRSTEQYF.